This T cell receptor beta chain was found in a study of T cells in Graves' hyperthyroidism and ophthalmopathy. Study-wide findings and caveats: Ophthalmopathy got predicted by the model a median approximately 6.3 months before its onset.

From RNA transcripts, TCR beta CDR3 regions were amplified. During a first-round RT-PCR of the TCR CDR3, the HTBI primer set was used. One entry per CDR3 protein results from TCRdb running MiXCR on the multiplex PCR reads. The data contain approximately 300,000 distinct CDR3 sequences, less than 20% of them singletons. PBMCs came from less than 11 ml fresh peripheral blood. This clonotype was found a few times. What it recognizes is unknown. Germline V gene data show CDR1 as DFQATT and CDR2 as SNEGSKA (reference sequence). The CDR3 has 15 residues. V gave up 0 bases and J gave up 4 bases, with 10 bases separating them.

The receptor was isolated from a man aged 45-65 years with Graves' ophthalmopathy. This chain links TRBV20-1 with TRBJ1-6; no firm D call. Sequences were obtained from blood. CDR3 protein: CSARDSKAYNSPLHF. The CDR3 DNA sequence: TGCAGTGCTAGAGATTCGAAAGCGTATAATTCACCCCTCCACTTT.